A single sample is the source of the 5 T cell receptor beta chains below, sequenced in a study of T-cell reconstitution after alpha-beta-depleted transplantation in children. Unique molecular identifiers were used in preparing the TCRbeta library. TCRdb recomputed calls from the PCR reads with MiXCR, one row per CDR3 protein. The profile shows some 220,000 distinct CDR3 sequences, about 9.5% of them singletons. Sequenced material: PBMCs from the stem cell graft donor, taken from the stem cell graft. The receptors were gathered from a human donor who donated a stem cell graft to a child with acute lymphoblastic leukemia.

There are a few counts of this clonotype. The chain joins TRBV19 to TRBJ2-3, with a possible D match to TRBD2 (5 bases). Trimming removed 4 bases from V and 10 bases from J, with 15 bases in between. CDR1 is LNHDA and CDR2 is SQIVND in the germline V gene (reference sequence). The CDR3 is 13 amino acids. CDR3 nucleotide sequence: TGTGCCAGTAGTAGCCTCCGCCCCGGGGCGCAGTATTTT. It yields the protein CASSSLRPGAQYF.

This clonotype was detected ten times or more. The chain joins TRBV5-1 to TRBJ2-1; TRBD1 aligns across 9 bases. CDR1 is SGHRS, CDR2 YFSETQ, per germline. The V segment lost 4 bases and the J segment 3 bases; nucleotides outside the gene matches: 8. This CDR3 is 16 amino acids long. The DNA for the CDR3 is TGCGCCAGCAGCAAGGGACAGGGTTTGGGCTACAATGAGCAGTTCTTC. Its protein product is CASSKGQGLGYNEQFF.

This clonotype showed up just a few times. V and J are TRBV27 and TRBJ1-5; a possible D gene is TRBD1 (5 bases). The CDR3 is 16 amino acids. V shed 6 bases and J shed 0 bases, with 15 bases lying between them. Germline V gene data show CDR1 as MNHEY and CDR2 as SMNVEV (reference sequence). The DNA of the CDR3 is TGTGCCAGCAGAAGGGACGGAATTTATAGCAATCAGCCCCAGCATTTT. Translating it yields CASRRDGIYSNQPQHF.

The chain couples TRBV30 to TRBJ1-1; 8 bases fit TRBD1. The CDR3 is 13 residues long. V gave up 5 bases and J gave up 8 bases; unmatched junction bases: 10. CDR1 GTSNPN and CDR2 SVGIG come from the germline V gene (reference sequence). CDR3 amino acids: CAWARTGRAEAFF. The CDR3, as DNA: TGTGCCTGGGCCCGGACAGGGAGGGCCGAAGCTTTCTTT.

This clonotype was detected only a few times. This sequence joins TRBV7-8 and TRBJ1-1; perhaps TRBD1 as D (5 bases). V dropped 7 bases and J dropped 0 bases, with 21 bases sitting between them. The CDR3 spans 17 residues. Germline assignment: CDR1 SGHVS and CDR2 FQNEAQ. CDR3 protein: CASTTGRNYPLNTEAFF. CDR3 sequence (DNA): TGTGCCAGCACCACAGGACGGAACTACCCATTGAACACTGAAGCTTTCTTT.